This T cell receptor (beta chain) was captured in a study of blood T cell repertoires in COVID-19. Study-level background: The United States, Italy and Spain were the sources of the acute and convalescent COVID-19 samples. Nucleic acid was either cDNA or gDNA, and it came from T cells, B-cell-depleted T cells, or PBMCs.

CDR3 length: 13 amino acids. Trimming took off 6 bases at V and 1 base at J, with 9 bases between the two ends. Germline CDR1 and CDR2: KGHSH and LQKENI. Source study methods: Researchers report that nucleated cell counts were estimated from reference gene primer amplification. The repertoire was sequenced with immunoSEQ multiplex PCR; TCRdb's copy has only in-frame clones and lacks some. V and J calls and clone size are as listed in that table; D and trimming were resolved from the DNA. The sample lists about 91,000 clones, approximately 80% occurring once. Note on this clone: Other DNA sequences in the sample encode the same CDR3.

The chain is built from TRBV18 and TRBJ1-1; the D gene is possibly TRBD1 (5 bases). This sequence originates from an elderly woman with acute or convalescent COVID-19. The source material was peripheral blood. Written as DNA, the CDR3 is TGTGCCAGCTCTTCGGGGGAGAACACTGAAGCTTTCTTT. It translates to CASSSGENTEAFF.